The 6 T cell receptor beta chains listed next were all sequenced from one sample in a study of response to subunit inactivated influenza vaccine. TCRdb itself ran the RT-PCR reads through MiXCR, one entry per CDR3 protein. The profile shows 710,000 or so distinct CDR3 sequences, approximately 15% of them singletons. This specimen was PBMCs from blood, taken about 12 days after vaccination. These receptors originate from a man aged 45 to 65 who received an inactivated influenza vaccine.

The chain is built from TRBV12-3 or TRBV12-4 and TRBJ2-5, with 10 bases lining up with TRBD2. V lost 5 bases and J lost 5; bases outside the gene matches: 11. This CDR3 spans 16 amino acids. The CDR3 bases are TGTGCCAGCAGTGAACCCCTACTAGCGGGGAGGGAGACCCAGTACTTC. This codes for CASSEPLLAGRETQYF.

This rearrangement joins TRBV29-1 to TRBJ2-7; a possible D gene is TRBD2 (5 bases). Germline CDR1 reads SQVTM; CDR2 reads ANQGSEA. The CDR3 has 13 amino acids. V lost 3 bases to trimming and J lost 6 bases, with 15 bases between them. CDR3 loop: CSVEVGSRGEQYF. CDR3 nucleotides: TGCAGCGTTGAGGTTGGCAGTCGGGGCGAGCAGTACTTC.

V usage is TRBV12-3 or TRBV12-4 and J usage is TRBJ1-4; tentative D call: TRBD1 (6 bases). There are 15 residues in the CDR3. Trimming removed 3 bases from V and 5 bases from J, with 13 bases in between. In DNA, the CDR3 is TGTGCCAGCAGTTTTAGGGGCAGGGGAAATGAAAAACTGTTTTTT. It is translated as CASSFRGRGNEKLFF.

This clonotype was counted a few times. The chain recombines TRBV2 with TRBJ2-5; D may be TRBD2 (6 bases). Trimming removed 6 bases from V and 7 bases from J, with 12 bases in between. Germline values: CDR1 SNHLY, CDR2 FYNNEI. The CDR3 length is 12 residues. The CDR3 loop reads CASRGTLATQYF. The CDR3 region has the DNA TGTGCCAGCAGGGGGACTCTGGCGACCCAGTACTTC.

On this clonotype itself: Germline and junction disagree at one end, which may indicate a read error. The CDR3 DNA is TGTGCTAGCAGCTTAGCGTACGAGCGCGGTGAGCAGTTCTTC. This translates into CASSLAYERGEQFF. The V and J genes are TRBV7-7 and TRBJ2-1; tentative D call: TRBD2 (5 bases). The CDR3 loop spans 14 amino acids. Germline-derived CDR1 and CDR2 are SSHAT and FNYEAQ (reference sequence).

This clonotype was seen only a few times. J is TRBJ2-1 and V is TRBV27, with D perhaps assigned TRBD1 or TRBD2 (5 bases each). The germline V gene has CDR1 MNHEY and CDR2 SMNVEV (reference sequence). V gave up 2 bases and J gave up 2 bases, with 13 bases separating them. This CDR3 is 16 amino acids long. Written as DNA, the CDR3 is TGTGCCAGCAGTTTACGGGGCAGGGTAACCTACAATGAGCAGTTCTTC. Translation gives CASSLRGRVTYNEQFF.